The following is a T cell receptor beta chain sequence with its context. Its specificity is not known. Germline loops: CDR1 SGHTA, CDR2 FQGNSA. The CDR3 covers 12 residues. V shed 5 bases and J 9 bases; nucleotides not matched to a gene: 7. The data originate from a study of shared clonotypes between healthy human individuals. Across the study: The donor group consisted of a couple of women and three men, aged 18 to 49. Notes on the study in general: Sharing of clonotypes among donors was expected to vary with sequencing depth.

The study ran the assay at deep level. The genomic DNA of each subset was split evenly across several immunoSEQ plates. Profiled with immunoSEQ multiplex PCR; TCRdb holds only in-frame clones, not every one. This table holds around 480,000 clones, over 75% found once. Sequences were obtained from PBMCs. The origin of this receptor is a woman aged 40 to 50 in good health. Some clones in this sample may be carry-over from other donors' samples. The V call is TRBV7-2, the J call TRBJ2-7; the match to TRBD1 covers 7 bases. The CDR3 bases are TGTGCCAGCAGCCCACAGGGGAAAGGGCAGTACTTC. This gives the protein CASSPQGKGQYF.